The 15 T cell receptor beta chains given below trace back to one sample, sequenced in a study of glioma-infiltrating T cells after dendritic cell vaccination (dated by TCRdb to 2015 to 2016). Receptor amplification or capture employed the immunoSEQ multiplex PCR assay. TCRdb stores this immuneACCESS table with in-frame sequences only. Part of the clones is absent; in the studies checked, under half of the shortfall reflects unresolved V genes, and no reason is known for the rest. A total of 85,000 to 100,000 clones appear in this sample, more than 80% of them only once. The ten largest clones take up 2% to 2.5% of the sample. Read against the paper, the sample's time point label means: after dendritic cell vaccination, including at tumor progression/relapse. The input for sequencing was blood, taken after dendritic cell vaccination. These receptors all come from a human donor with glioblastoma.

Only one count was recorded for this clone. This rearrangement joins TRBV6-6 to TRBJ2-1; D is perhaps TRBD1 (7 bases). This CDR3 region has 16 residues. Trimming removed 2 bases at V and 0 bases at J, with 11 bases between. Per germline, CDR1 MNHNY and CDR2 SVGAGI (reference sequence). Written as DNA, the CDR3 is TGTGCCAGCAGTTACGCAGGGGGGAGCTCCTACAATGAGCAGTTCTTC. Its protein product is CASSYAGGSSYNEQFF.

This chain joins TRBV7-2 and TRBJ2-1; 9 bases are a match to TRBD2. Germline CDR1 and CDR2: SGHTA and FQGNSA. The ends lost 5 bases at V and 10 bases at J; junction bases unmatched: 6. CDR3 length: 13 residues. The CDR3 reads CASSAGLAREQFF. Written as DNA, the CDR3 is TGTGCCAGCAGCGCGGGACTAGCCAGGGAGCAGTTCTTC.

This clone was observed a few times. The chain links TRBV5-1 to TRBJ2-3; D call uncertain. The CDR3 extends over 15 amino acids. The germline CDR1 and CDR2 sequences are SGHRS and YFSETQ. V shed 4 bases and J shed 2 bases, with 14 bases lying between them. The CDR3 DNA is TGCGCCAGCAGCCTGAACGGTCAGGTCACAGATACGCAGTATTTT. It encodes CASSLNGQVTDTQYF. Full variable domain (outside the CDR3, taken from reference TRBV5-1 and TRBJ2-3): KAGVTQTPRYLIKTRGQQVTLSCSPISGHRSVSWYQQTPGQGLQFLFEYFSETQRNKGNFPGRFSGRQFSNSRSEMNVSTLELGDSALYLCASSLNGQVTDTQYFGPGTRLTVL.

A few counts support this clone. This CDR3 reads CASSAVLASGELFF. CDR3 sequence (DNA): TGCGCCAGCAGCGCCGTACTAGCTTCTGGGGAGCTGTTTTTT. J is TRBJ2-2 and V is TRBV5-1; perhaps TRBD2 as D (6 bases). Trimming removed 4 bases at V and 8 bases at J, with 15 bases between. The CDR3 runs 14 residues. Germline CDR1 reads SGHRS; CDR2 reads YFSETQ.

In this sample, this clone turned up a few times. The chain joins TRBV6-1 to TRBJ2-1; D may be TRBD1 (6 bases). Trimming took 5 bases from V and 0 from J, leaving 11 bases between them. The CDR3 is made up of 15 amino acids. CDR1 is MNHNS and CDR2 is SASEGT in the germline V gene. CDR3 protein: CASSSGTNSYNEQFF. As DNA, the CDR3 is TGTGCCAGCAGTTCCGGGACAAACTCCTACAATGAGCAGTTCTTC.

V gene TRBV5-6 combines with J gene TRBJ2-1; D might be TRBD2 (6 bases). The CDR3 has 14 residues. V lost 0 bases and J lost 5, with 9 bases in between. The germline gives CDR1 SGHDT, CDR2 YYEEEE. The CDR3 DNA reads as TGTGCCAGCAGCTTGGTTACGGGGGACAATGAGCAGTTCTTC. Translation: CASSLVTGDNEQFF.

This clone was observed once. The chain carries TRBV14 and TRBJ1-1; the D is unclear. The CDR3 length is 14 residues. The V and J ends lost 1 base and 5 bases respectively, with 11 bases between them. CDR1 SGHDN and CDR2 FVKESK come from the germline V gene. The CDR3 DNA reads as TGTGCCAGCAGCCAAGTCCCGGGAGGGACTGAAGCTTTCTTT. It specifies CASSQVPGGTEAFF.

This clone has a handful of counts. This chain connects TRBV11-2 to TRBJ2-7; TRBD1 matches at 9 bases. The CDR3 sequence is 15 residues long. Germline V gene sequence: CDR1 SGHAT, CDR2 FQNNGV. J lost 2 bases, V lost 5 bases, and 7 bases had no gene match. The CDR3 loop reads CASSPRTGATYEQYV. DNA of the CDR3: TGTGCCAGCAGCCCCAGGACAGGGGCGACCTACGAGCAGTACGTC.

The chain employs TRBV9 and TRBJ2-5, with 8 bases identical to TRBD2. Germline CDR1 SGDLS, CDR2 YYNGEE. The ends lost 0 bases at V and 2 bases at J; junction bases unmatched: 3. CDR3 length equals 15 residues. CDR3 protein: CASSVASGLQETQYF. The CDR3 region has the DNA TGTGCCAGCAGCGTAGCTAGCGGGCTACAAGAGACCCAGTACTTC.

V gene TRBV5-5 combines with J gene TRBJ1-6, with D possibly matching TRBD1 (6 bases). The CDR3 is made up of 16 amino acids. Trimming removed 0 bases from V and 9 bases from J, with 16 bases in between. The germline CDR1 and CDR2 sequences are SGHKS and YYEKEE (reference sequence). The CDR3 DNA is TGTGCCAGCAGCTTGGCGATGACAGGAACGTCTTCACCCCTCCACTTT. Translated, it gives CASSLAMTGTSSPLHF.

The CDR3 bases are TGTGCCAGCAGACCTCCGGGACAGGGGTCCTCCGGCTACACCTTC. Protein product: CASRPPGQGSSGYTF. This sequence joins TRBV6-5 and TRBJ1-2; TRBD1 agrees at 10 bases. This CDR3 region has 15 residues. The germline gives CDR1 MNHEY, CDR2 SVGAGI. V was clipped by 6 bases and J by 8 bases; unmatched bases: 12.

The CDR3 region has the DNA TGTGCCAGCACCTCGACAGGCCAGGCACCCCTCCACTTT. It codes for CASTSTGQAPLHF. The J gene is TRBJ1-6, the V gene TRBV18; tentative D call: TRBD1 (6 bases). V was clipped by 8 bases and J by 11 bases, with 16 bases between them. The germline CDR1 and CDR2 sequences are KGHSH and LQKENI. The CDR3 totals 13 residues.

This clone has more than one count but fewer than ten. The chain has TRBV6-1 and TRBJ1-2, with D hard to call. V gave up 4 bases and J gave up 7 bases, with 13 bases separating them. This CDR3 comprises 13 residues. The V gene's germline CDR1 is MNHNS and CDR2 SASEGT. The CDR3 DNA reads as TGTGCCAGCAGTGGCAGCCACTTAGCTGGCTACACCTTC. The encoded protein is CASSGSHLAGYTF.

The chain carries TRBV7-9 and TRBJ1-2, with D possibly matching TRBD1 (5 bases). The germline V and J ends were trimmed by 5 bases and 13 bases, with 26 bases remaining between them. The CDR3 sequence is 15 residues long. The germline gives CDR1 SEHNR, CDR2 FQNEAQ (reference sequence). CDR3 in amino acids: CASSPLGQALRGCTF. The CDR3 region has the DNA TGTGCCAGCAGCCCACTCGGACAAGCTCTTAGGGGATGCACCTTC. Full variable domain (rest looked up from reference TRBV7-9 and TRBJ1-2): DTGVSQNPRHKITKRGQNVTFRCDPISEHNRLYWYRQTLGQGPEFLTYFQNEAQLEKSRLLSDRFSAERPKGSFSTLEIQRTEQGDSAMYLCASSPLGQALRGCTFGSGTRLTVV.

The rearrangement uses TRBV7-2 and TRBJ2-1, with D perhaps TRBD2 (5 bases). Germline V lookup: CDR1 SGHTA, CDR2 FQGNSA. This CDR3 contains 17 residues. V was trimmed by 4 bases and J by 0 bases, leaving 16 bases between them. The CDR3 reads CASSSPIGGPSYNEQFF. CDR3 nucleotides: TGTGCCAGCAGCTCGCCAATAGGCGGGCCCTCCTACAATGAGCAGTTCTTC.